The count of the clone carrying this TCR beta chain is one. This specimen comes from a study of blood T cell repertoires in COVID-19. Profiling relied on immunoSEQ multiplex PCR, and the TCRdb table lists in-frame clones only, not all of them. The sample records fewer than 350,000 clones, around 86% being singletons. The CDR3 totals 14 residues. Trimming took off 4 bases at V and 4 bases at J, with 11 bases between the two ends. The germline gives CDR1 MGHRA, CDR2 YSYEKL. This clonotype was sampled from a woman between 25 and 40 years old who had recovered from COVID-19. The sequenced sample was peripheral blood. The chain couples TRBV4-1 to TRBJ1-3; possible D gene TRBD1, 6 bases. The CDR3: CASSPQGGGNTIYF. DNA for the CDR3: TGCGCCAGCAGCCCACAGGGCGGCGGAAACACCATATATTTT.